Described below is a single TCR beta chain sequence and its context. V lost 2 bases to trimming and J lost 4 bases, with 9 bases between them. There are 13 residues in the CDR3. Per the germline V gene, CDR1 is SGHTA and CDR2 is FQGNSA. This record belongs to a study of control samples from healthy donors and cancer patients. Sequencing used immunoSEQ multiplex PCR; TCRdb keeps in-frame clones, though not all of them. This sample carries 190,000 or so clones, over 85% of them seen once, and the ten largest clones take more than 1.2%. The chain employs TRBV7-2 and TRBJ2-7; no clear D gene. The TCR originated in a man aged 18 to 35 in good health. The sequenced sample was blood. CDR3 sequence reads: CASSLWHGYEQYF. CDR3 bases: TGTGCCAGCAGCTTATGGCACGGTTACGAGCAGTACTTC.